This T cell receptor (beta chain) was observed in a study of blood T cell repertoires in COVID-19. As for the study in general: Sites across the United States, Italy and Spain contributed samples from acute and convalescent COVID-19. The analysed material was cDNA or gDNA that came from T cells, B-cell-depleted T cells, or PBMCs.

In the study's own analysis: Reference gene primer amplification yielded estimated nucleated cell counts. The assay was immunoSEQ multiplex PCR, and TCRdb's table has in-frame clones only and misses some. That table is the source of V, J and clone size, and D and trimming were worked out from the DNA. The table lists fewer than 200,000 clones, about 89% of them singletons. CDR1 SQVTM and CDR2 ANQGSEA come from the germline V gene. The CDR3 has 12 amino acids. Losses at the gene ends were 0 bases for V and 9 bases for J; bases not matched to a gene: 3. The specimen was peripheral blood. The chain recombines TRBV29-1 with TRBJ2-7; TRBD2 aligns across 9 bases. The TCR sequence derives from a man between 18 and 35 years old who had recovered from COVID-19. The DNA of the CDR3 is TGCAGCGTTGAAGAGGGCGGGAGGGGGCAGTACTTC. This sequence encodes CSVEEGGRGQYF.